This entry features one TCR beta chain sequence. The data originate from a study of cytomegalovirus exposure and HLA in healthy donors. Trimming removed 0 bases from V and 1 base from J, with 12 bases in between. The germline gives CDR1 MNHEY, CDR2 SVGAGI. The CDR3 has 16 residues. TCRdb's copy holds only in-frame clones and misses some; the assay was immunoSEQ multiplex PCR. The sample shows about 130,000 clones, 89% of them seen only once. This chain links TRBV6-5 with TRBJ1-2; D is uncertain. The source is a young woman in good health and CMV-seropositive. Sequencing was done on a sample of PBMCs. The CDR3 DNA reads TGTGCCAGCAGTTACTCCCCCCTGGAGGGTAACTATGGCTACACCTTC. Protein product: CASSYSPLEGNYGYTF.